This T cell receptor beta chain was sequenced in a study of T cell responses to AZD1222 COVID-19 vaccine. Study in general: It was second doses at about 4 or about 12 weeks that were pooled. Study-wide results and limits: Just six AZD1222 recipients tested seropositive at baseline. In the spike-specific TCR repertoire, nearly half reportedly target unmutated variant regions. Spike as a whole was targeted by vaccine-associated CD4 TCRs, dominant at 160-218 and 743-854.

To note about this clone: Its target is not known.

TCRdb's table, derived via immunoSEQ multiplex PCR, lists solely in-frame clones and lacks some. This table has roughly 150,000 clones, about 89% appearing once. After removal of 6 bases from V and 6 bases from J, the junction contained 5 bases not matched to a gene. Germline CDR1 reads MNHEY; CDR2 reads SMNVEV (reference sequence). The CDR3 runs to 14 residues. The rearrangement uses TRBV27 and TRBJ2-1; 10 bases line up with TRBD1. The specimen was peripheral blood, collected on day 0 of AZD1222 vaccination. The receptor was derived from an adult in good health. For the CDR3, the DNA is TGTGCCAGCAGGGTATGGGACAGGGGCAATGAGCAGTTCTTC. Amino acids: CASRVWDRGNEQFF.